The clone carrying this T cell receptor beta chain was seen only a few times. Its antigen is not identified. 5'RACE primed at constant segments yielded TCR alpha and TCR beta cDNA libraries bearing sample barcodes and UMIs. TCRdb re-derived calls from the 5' RACE reads in MiXCR, one entry per CDR3 protein. The sample yields hundreds of thousands of distinct CDR3 sequences, roughly 17% seen once. The sample belongs to a study of T-cell memory formation after mild COVID-19. Study overall: Largely donor-specific TCR clusters were found. Whole-study results and caveats: Most CD4+ clones that shrank were in CM and EM, while CD8+ ones turned up in EMRA.

CDR1 and CDR2 (germline): KGHSH, LQKENI. This CDR3 is built from 15 residues. Trimming left V 3 bases short and J 4 bases short, with 10 bases between. The TCR originated in a man between 18 and 29 years old who had mild COVID-19 (a few samples of this study predate the infection). Cell type and time point are not known. This chain uses TRBV18 with TRBJ2-6; either TRBD1 or TRBD2 may supply D (5 bases each). Material: PBMCs or a T cell subset sorted from them (not recorded which). The CDR3: CASSPPRDGANVLTF. As DNA, the CDR3 is TGTGCCAGCTCACCCCCCCGGGACGGGGCCAACGTCCTGACTTTC.